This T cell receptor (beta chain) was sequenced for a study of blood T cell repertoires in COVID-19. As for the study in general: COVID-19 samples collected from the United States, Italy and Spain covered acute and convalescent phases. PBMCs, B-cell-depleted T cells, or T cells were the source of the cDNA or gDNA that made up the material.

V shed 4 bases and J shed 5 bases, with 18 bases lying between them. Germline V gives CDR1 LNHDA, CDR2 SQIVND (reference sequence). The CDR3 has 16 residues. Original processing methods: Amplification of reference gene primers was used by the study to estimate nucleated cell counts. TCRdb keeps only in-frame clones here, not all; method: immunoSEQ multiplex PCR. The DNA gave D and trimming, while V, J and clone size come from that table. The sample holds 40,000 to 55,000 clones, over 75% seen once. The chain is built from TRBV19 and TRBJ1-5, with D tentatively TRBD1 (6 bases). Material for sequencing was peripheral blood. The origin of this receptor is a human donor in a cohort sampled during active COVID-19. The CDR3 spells CASSKQQGMWDQPQHF. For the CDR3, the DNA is TGTGCCAGTAGTAAACAACAGGGTATGTGGGATCAGCCCCAGCATTTT.